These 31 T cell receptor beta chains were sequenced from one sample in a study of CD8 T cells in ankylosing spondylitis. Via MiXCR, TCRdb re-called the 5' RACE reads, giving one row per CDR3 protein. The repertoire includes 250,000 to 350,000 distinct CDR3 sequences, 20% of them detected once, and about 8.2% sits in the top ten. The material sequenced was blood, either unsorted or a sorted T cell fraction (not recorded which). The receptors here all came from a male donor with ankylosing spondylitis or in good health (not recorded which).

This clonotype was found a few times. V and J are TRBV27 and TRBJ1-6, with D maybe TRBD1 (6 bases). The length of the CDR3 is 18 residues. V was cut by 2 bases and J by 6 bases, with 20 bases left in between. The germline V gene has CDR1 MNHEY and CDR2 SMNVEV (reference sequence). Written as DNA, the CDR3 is TGTGCCAGCAGTTTAGAAAATCCAGGGGTTATCAGTAATTCACCCCTCCACTTT. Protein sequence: CASSLENPGVISNSPLHF.

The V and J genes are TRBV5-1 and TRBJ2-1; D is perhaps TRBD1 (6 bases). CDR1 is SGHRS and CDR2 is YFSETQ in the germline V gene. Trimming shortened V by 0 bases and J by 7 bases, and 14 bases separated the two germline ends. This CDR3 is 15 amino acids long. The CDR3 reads CASSLDMTGRNEQFF. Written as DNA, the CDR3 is TGCGCCAGCAGCTTGGATATGACAGGAAGAAATGAGCAGTTCTTC.

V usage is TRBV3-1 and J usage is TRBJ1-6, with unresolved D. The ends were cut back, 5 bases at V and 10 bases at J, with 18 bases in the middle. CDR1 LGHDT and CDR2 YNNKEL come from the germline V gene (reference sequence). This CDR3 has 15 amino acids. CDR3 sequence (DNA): TGTGCCAGCAGCAGCGCCGGGTTTCAGACCTCACCCCTCCACTTT. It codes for CASSSAGFQTSPLHF.

The CDR3 nucleotides are TGTGCCAGCAGCTTGAAGGGGGCTGGCTCCTACGAGCAGTACGTC. Its protein product is CASSLKGAGSYEQYV. This chain connects TRBV7-2 to TRBJ2-7, with TRBD1 matching over 7 bases. From germline, CDR1 is SGHTA and CDR2 FQGNSA. V lost 3 bases and J lost 0; bases outside the gene matches: 5. The CDR3 spans 15 residues.

As DNA, the CDR3 is TGTGCCAGCAGTGAAGTTGGCGGGGGCGAGTACAATGAGCAGTTCTTC. This translates into CASSEVGGGEYNEQFF. The rearrangement uses TRBV2 and TRBJ2-1, with D perhaps matching TRBD2 (7 bases). Trimming removed 1 base at V and 4 bases at J, with 14 bases between. CDR1 and CDR2 (germline): SNHLY, FYNNEI. The CDR3 totals 16 residues.

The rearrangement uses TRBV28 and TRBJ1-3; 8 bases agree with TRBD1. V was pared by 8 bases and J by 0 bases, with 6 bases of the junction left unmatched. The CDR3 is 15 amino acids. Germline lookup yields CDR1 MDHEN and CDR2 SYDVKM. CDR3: CASAGQGPSGNTIYF. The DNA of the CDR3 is TGTGCCAGCGCAGGACAGGGACCCTCTGGAAACACCATATATTTT.

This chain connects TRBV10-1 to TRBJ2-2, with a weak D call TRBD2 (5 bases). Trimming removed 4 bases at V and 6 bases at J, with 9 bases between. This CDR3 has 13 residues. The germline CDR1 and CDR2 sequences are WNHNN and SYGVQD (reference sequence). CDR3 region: CASSVVASGELFF. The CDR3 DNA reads TGCGCCAGCAGTGTGGTAGCGTCCGGGGAGCTGTTTTTT.

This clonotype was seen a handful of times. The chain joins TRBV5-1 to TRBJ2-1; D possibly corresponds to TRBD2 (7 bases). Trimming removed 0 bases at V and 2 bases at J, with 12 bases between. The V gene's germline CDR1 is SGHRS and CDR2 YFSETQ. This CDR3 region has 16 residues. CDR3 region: CASSLALRGPYNEQFF. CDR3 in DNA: TGCGCCAGCAGCTTGGCCCTGCGGGGGCCCTACAATGAGCAGTTCTTC.

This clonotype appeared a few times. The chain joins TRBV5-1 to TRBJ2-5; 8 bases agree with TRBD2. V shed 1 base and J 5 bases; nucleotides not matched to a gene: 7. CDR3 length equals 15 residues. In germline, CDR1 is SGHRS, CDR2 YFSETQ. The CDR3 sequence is CASSLTGGRDETQYF. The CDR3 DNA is TGCGCCAGCAGCTTGACGGGGGGGCGAGATGAGACCCAGTACTTC.

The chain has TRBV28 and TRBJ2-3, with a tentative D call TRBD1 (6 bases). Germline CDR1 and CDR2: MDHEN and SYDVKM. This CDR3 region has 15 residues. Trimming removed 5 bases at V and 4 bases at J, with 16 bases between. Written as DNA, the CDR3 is TGTGCCAGCAGTCAACCAGGGGCCGGGGCAGATACGCAGTATTTT. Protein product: CASSQPGAGADTQYF.

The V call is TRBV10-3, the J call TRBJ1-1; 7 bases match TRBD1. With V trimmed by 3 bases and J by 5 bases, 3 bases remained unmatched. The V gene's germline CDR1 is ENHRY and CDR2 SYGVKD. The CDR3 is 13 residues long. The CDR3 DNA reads TGTGCCATCAGTGATCAGGGGGGAACTGAAGCTTTCTTT. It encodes CAISDQGGTEAFF.

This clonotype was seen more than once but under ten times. Here the CDR3 DNA reads TGTGCCAGCAGTTTAACCAGGGACGGGGAGCTGTTTTTT. Protein product: CASSLTRDGELFF. The gene calls are TRBV12-3 or TRBV12-4 and TRBJ2-2; TRBD1 is a possible D gene (5 bases). V was cut by 2 bases and J by 7 bases, with 8 bases left in between. The CDR3 length is 13 residues.

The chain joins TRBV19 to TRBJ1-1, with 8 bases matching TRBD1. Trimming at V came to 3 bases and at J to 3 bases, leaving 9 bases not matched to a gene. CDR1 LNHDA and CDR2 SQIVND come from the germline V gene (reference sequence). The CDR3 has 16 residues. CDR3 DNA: TGTGCCAGTAGTATCCTCGGCAACAGGGGGGACACTGAAGCTTTCTTT. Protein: CASSILGNRGDTEAFF.

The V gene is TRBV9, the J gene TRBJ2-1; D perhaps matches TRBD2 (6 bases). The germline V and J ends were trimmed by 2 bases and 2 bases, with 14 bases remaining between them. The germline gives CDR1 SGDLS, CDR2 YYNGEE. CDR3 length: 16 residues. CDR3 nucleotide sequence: TGTGCCAGCAGCGTCGGTAATAGCGGAACCTACAATGAGCAGTTCTTC. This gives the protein CASSVGNSGTYNEQFF. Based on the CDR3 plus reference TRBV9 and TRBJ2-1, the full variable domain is DSGVTQTPKHLITATGQRVTLRCSPRSGDLSVYWYQQSLDQGLQFLIQYYNGEERAKGNILERFSAQQFPDLHSELNLSSLELGDSALYFCASSVGNSGTYNEQFFGPGTRLTVL.

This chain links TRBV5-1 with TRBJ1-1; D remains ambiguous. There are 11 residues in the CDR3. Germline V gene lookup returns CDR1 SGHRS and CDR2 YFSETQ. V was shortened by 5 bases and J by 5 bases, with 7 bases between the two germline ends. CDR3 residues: CASRGETEAFF. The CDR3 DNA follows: TGCGCCAGCAGGGGAGAGACTGAAGCTTTCTTT.

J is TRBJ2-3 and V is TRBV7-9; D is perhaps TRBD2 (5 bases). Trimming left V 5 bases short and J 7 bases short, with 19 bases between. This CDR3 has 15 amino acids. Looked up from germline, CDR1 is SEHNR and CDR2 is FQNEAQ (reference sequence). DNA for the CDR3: TGTGCCAGCAGCGAACTTGGTCTAGCCTCGTATACGCAGTATTTT. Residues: CASSELGLASYTQYF.

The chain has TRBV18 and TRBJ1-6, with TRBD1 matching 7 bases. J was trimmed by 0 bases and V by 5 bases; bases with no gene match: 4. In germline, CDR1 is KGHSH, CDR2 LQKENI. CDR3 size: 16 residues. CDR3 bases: TGTGCCAGCTCAAAGGGGACAGACTCCTATAATTCACCCCTCCACTTT. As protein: CASSKGTDSYNSPLHF.

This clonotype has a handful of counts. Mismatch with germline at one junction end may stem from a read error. The CDR3 region has the DNA TGCGCCAGCAGCCTTCAGCCCCTCAGCGTGTCTAACGAAAAACTGTTTTTT. It codes for CASSLQPLSVSNEKLFF. The chain recombines TRBV5-1 with TRBJ1-4; D ambiguous. Germline V gene lookup returns CDR1 SGHRS and CDR2 YFSETQ. This CDR3 comprises 17 residues.

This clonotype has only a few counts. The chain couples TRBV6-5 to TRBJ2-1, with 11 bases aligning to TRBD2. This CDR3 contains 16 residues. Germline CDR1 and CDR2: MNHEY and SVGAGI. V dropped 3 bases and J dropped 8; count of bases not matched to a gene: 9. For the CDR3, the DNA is TGTGCCAGCAGTTATTCTGGGCTAGCGGGAGGTGATGAGCAGTTCTTC. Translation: CASSYSGLAGGDEQFF.

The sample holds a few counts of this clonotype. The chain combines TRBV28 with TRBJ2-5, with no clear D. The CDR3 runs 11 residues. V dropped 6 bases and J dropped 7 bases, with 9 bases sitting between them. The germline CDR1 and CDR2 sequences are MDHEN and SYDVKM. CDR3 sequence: CASREWGTQYF. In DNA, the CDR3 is TGTGCCAGCAGGGAGTGGGGGACCCAGTACTTC.

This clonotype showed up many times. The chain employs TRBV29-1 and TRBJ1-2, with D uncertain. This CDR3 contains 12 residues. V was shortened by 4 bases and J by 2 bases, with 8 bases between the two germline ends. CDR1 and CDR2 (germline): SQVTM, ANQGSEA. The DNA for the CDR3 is TGCAGCGTTGGGGGTGGAAACTATGGCTACACCTTC. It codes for CSVGGGNYGYTF.

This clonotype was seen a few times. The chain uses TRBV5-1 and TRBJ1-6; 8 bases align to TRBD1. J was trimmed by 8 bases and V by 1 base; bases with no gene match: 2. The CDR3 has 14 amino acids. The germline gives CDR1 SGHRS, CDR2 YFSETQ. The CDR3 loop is CASSLQGADSPLHF. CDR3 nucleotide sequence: TGCGCCAGCAGCTTGCAGGGGGCCGATTCACCCCTCCACTTT.

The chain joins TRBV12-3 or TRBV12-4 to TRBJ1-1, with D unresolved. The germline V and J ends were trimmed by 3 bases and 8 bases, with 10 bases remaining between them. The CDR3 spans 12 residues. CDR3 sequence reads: CASSLAPAEAFF. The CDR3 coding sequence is TGTGCCAGCAGTTTGGCACCTGCCGAAGCTTTCTTT.

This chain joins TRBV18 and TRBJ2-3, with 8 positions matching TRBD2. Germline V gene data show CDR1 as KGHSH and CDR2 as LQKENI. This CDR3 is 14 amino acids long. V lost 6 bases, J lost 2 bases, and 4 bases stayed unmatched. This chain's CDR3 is CASSGGGPTDTQYF. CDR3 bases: TGTGCCAGCTCCGGCGGGGGGCCCACAGATACGCAGTATTTT.

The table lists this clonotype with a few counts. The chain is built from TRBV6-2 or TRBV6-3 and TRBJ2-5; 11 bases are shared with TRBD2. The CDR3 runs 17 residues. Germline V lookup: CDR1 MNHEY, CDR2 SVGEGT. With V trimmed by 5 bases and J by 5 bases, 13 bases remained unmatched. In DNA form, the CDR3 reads TGTGCCAGCAGTAAACTAGCGGGAGAACGGAATCGGGAGACCCAGTACTTC. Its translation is CASSKLAGERNRETQYF.

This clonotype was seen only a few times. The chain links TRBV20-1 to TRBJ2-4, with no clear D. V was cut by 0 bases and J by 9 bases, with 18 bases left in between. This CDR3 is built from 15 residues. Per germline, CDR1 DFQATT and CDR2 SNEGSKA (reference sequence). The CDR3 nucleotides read TGCAGTGCTAGAGATAGTAGTACGGTGAGAGGCATTCAGTACTTC. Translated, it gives CSARDSSTVRGIQYF.

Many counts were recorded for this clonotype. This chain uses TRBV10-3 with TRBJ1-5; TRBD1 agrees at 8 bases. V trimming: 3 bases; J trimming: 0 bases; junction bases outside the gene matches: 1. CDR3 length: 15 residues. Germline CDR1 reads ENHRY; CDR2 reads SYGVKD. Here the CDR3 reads CAISEDRGSNQPQHF. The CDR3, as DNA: TGTGCCATCAGTGAAGACAGGGGTAGCAATCAGCCCCAGCATTTT.

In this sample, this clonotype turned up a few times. CDR3 residues: CSVDQGEGEQFF. CDR3 DNA: TGCAGCGTTGACCAGGGGGAGGGTGAGCAGTTCTTC. V usage is TRBV29-1 and J usage is TRBJ2-1; D could derive from TRBD1 or TRBD2 (7 bases each). Trimming cost V 3 bases and J 9 bases, with 12 bases left between them. Germline CDR1 SQVTM, CDR2 ANQGSEA. The CDR3 is made up of 12 amino acids.

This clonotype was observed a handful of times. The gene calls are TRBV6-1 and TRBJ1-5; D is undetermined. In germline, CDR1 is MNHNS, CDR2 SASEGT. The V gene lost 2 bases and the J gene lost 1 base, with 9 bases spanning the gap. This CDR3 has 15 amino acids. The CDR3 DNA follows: TGTGCCAGCAGTGAACTCAATATGAGCAATCAGCCCCAGCATTTT. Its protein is CASSELNMSNQPQHF.

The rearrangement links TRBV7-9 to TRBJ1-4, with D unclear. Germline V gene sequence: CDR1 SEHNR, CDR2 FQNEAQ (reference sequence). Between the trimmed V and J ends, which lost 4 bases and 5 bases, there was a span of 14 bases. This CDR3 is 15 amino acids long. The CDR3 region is CASSSGSHANEKLFF. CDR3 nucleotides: TGTGCCAGCAGCTCCGGGTCGCACGCGAATGAAAAACTGTTTTTT.

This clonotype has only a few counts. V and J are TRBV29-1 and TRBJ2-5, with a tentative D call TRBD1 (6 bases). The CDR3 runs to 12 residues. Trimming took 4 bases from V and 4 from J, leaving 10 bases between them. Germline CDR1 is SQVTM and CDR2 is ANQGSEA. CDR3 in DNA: TGCAGCGTTGCATTGGGGGCAGAGACCCAGTACTTC. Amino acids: CSVALGAETQYF.